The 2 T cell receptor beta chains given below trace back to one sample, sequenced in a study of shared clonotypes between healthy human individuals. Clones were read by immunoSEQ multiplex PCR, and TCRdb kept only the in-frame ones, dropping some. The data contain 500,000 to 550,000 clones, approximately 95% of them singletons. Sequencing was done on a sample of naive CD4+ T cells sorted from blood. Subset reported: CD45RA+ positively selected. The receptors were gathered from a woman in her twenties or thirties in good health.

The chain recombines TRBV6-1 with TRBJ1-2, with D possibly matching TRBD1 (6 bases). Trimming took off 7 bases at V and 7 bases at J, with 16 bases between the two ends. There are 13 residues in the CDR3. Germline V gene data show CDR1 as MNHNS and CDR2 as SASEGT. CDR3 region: CASTKLDSSGYTF. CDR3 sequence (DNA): TGTGCCAGCACTAAATTGGACAGTTCTGGCTACACCTTC.

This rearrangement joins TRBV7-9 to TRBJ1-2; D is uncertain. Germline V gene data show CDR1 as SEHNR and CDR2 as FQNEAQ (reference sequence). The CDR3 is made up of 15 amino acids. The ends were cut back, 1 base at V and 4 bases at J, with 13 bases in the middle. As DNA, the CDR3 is TGTGCCAGCAGCTTAGACAGAAGACCTACCTATGGCTACACCTTC. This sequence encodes CASSLDRRPTYGYTF.